A selection of T cell receptor beta chains follows, all from one sample in a study of T-cell reconstitution after alpha-beta-depleted transplantation in children. MiXCR was run by TCRdb on the PCR reads, yielding one entry per CDR3 protein. The table lists around 200,000 distinct CDR3 sequences, about 8.4% of them singletons, with roughly a third in the top ten. The sample was PBMCs, mostly from graft donor cells, taken 360 days after TCRalphabeta/CD19-depleted stem cell transplant. All receptors derive from a male patient between 2 and 15 years old who had a stem cell transplant for acute myeloid leukemia, so the T cells may come from the graft donor. Both conserved end residues are part of each CDR3. A D gene is named only where the DNA matches it firmly. Rows give clone size only sometimes, using once, few, many, or a class for an expanded clone.

>TRBJ2-2|NA|many|TRBV6-1
CASREYYRGITGELFF
TGTGCCAGCAGAGAATACTATCGGGGGATTACCGGGGAGCTGTTTTTT
>TRBJ1-2|TRBD1|few|TRBV5-1
CASSLAGTGVYGYTF
TGCGCCAGCAGCTTGGCCGGGACAGGGGTCTATGGCTACACCTTC
>TRBJ2-1|NA|many|TRBV7-9
CASSLVGGPSYNEQFF
TGTGCCAGCAGCTTAGTCGGGGGACCCTCCTACAATGAGCAGTTCTTC
>TRBJ2-2|NA|many|TRBV12-3/TRBV12-4
CASTFTSIGVGELFF
TGTGCCAGCACCTTTACCTCGATCGGGGTTGGGGAGCTGTTTTTT
>TRBJ2-5|TRBD1|many|TRBV12-3/TRBV12-4
CASSLFGGTGIETQYF
TGTGCCAGCAGTTTATTTGGTGGGACAGGGATAGAGACCCAGTACTTC
>TRBJ2-1|TRBD2|NA|TRBV20-1
CSAAGAGGNEQFF
TGCAGTGCTGCGGGGGCGGGGGGTAATGAGCAGTTCTTC
>TRBJ1-2|NA|many|TRBV12-3/TRBV12-4
CASSPPREPYGYTF
TGTGCCAGCAGTCCCCCCAGGGAGCCATATGGCTACACCTTC
>TRBJ2-3|TRBD2|NA|TRBV11-1
CASSGTSGKRSRTDTQYF
TGTGCCAGCAGCGGGACTAGCGGGAAGAGGAGTCGAACAGATACGCAGTATTTT
>TRBJ1-4|TRBD1|NA|TRBV5-1
CASSPDRGETNEKLFF
TGCGCCAGCAGCCCGGACAGGGGGGAGACTAATGAAAAACTGTTTTTT
>TRBJ1-5|NA|many|TRBV20-1
CSARRSNQPQHF
TGCAGTGCTAGACGGAGCAATCAGCCCCAGCATTTT
>TRBJ1-6|NA|NA|TRBV5-1
CASSLGQARHSPLHF
TGCGCCAGCAGCTTGGGACAGGCGAGGCATTCACCCCTCCACTTT
>TRBJ2-7|NA|many|TRBV20-1
CSASLDTYYEQYF
TGCAGTGCTAGTCTGGACACGTACTACGAGCAGTACTTC
>TRBJ2-3|TRBD1|many|TRBV12-3/TRBV12-4
CASRSTGTEQYF
TGTGCCAGCAGAAGCACCGGGACAGAGCAGTATTTT
>TRBJ2-5|NA|NA|TRBV4-2
CASSQEIGTSYWRQETQYF
TGTGCCAGCAGCCAAGAGATCGGGACGTCTTATTGGCGCCAAGAGACCCAGTACTTC
>TRBJ2-5|TRBD1|NA|TRBV5-1
CASRQTGLETQYF
TGCGCCAGCAGACAGACAGGGCTAGAGACCCAGTACTTC
>TRBJ1-5|TRBD1|few|TRBV20-1
CSAVGQGALPQHF
TGCAGTGCGGTGGGACAGGGGGCCTTACCCCAGCATTTT
>TRBJ2-2|TRBD2|many|TRBV9
CASSVTSGGNTGELFF
TGTGCCAGCAGCGTGACTAGCGGGGGAAACACCGGGGAGCTGTTTTTT
>TRBJ2-2|NA|NA|TRBV7-2
CASSMVGDSGELFF
TGTGCCAGCAGCATGGTAGGGGATTCCGGGGAGCTGTTTTTT
>TRBJ2-6|NA|NA|TRBV18
CASSPQGGPSGANVLTF
TGTGCCAGCTCGCCGCAGGGGGGGCCCTCTGGGGCCAACGTCCTGACTTTC
>TRBJ2-6|NA|many|TRBV5-1
CASSLLGSGANVLTF
TGCGCCAGCAGCTTGTTGGGCTCTGGGGCCAACGTCCTGACTTTC
>TRBJ2-1|NA|many|TRBV25-1
CLREMDEQFF
TGTCTCCGGGAGATGGATGAGCAGTTCTTC
>TRBJ2-7|NA|NA|TRBV28
CASIPGPFAYEQYF
TGTGCCAGCATCCCGGGACCTTTCGCCTACGAGCAGTACTTC
>TRBJ1-1|TRBD1|NA|TRBV29-1
CSARQRQGLRAFF
TGCAGCGCTAGACAACGACAGGGTTTGAGGGCTTTCTTT
>TRBJ2-3|NA|few|TRBV12-3/TRBV12-4
CASSPNGASTDTQYF
TGTGCCAGCAGCCCCAACGGGGCTAGCACAGATACGCAGTATTTT
>TRBJ1-5|NA|NA|TRBV20-1
CSATRDTYQPQHF
TGCAGTGCTACCCGGGACACTTATCAGCCCCAGCATTTT
>TRBJ2-2|TRBD2|many|TRBV20-1
CSARDWTSGRLTGELFF
TGCAGTGCTAGAGATTGGACTAGCGGGAGACTCACCGGGGAGCTGTTTTTT
>TRBJ1-3|NA|many|TRBV29-1
CSVVSGGNTIYF
TGCAGCGTAGTATCCGGGGGAAACACCATATATTTT
>TRBJ2-7|NA|many|TRBV12-3/TRBV12-4
CASSHAYEQYF
TGTGCCAGCAGCCACGCCTACGAGCAGTACTTC
>TRBJ1-2|NA|NA|TRBV7-6
CASSLRPGANYGYTF
TGTGCCAGCAGCTTAAGACCTGGGGCTAACTATGGCTACACCTTC
>TRBJ2-3|TRBD1|medium-sized|TRBV24-1
CATSATGETQYF
TGTGCCACCAGTGCCACAGGGGAAACGCAGTATTTT
>TRBJ2-7|TRBD2|few|TRBV3-1
CASSTPSGVSYEQYF
TGTGCCAGCAGCACTCCTAGCGGGGTCTCCTACGAGCAGTACTTC
>TRBJ2-7|TRBD1|few|TRBV6-5
CASSYSITGGTYEQYF
TGTGCCAGCAGTTACTCAATCACAGGGGGTACCTACGAGCAGTACTTC
>TRBJ2-3|NA|NA|TRBV5-1
CASSPQLDSSTDTQYF
TGCGCCAGCAGCCCCCAACTAGATTCTAGCACAGATACGCAGTATTTT
>TRBJ1-4|NA|few|TRBV7-8
CASSTRPGGDEKLFF
TGTGCCAGCAGTACCCGGCCTGGGGGGGATGAAAAACTGTTTTTT
>TRBJ2-7|TRBD1|many|TRBV5-1
CASRTGTGTYEQYF
TGCGCCAGCAGAACCGGGACAGGGACCTACGAGCAGTACTTC
>TRBJ2-5|NA|NA|TRBV12-3/TRBV12-4
CASSFSGAEETQYF
TGTGCCAGCAGTTTTTCCGGGGCTGAAGAGACCCAGTACTTC
>TRBJ2-7|NA|many|TRBV12-3/TRBV12-4
CASNLWGLTYEQYF
TGTGCCAGCAATCTATGGGGGCTGACCTACGAGCAGTACTTC
>TRBJ2-3|TRBD1|few|TRBV20-1
CSARDGIRDRDTQYF
TGCAGTGCTAGAGATGGCATCCGGGACAGGGATACGCAGTATTTT
>TRBJ2-5|NA|many|TRBV5-1
CASRSEETQYF
TGCGCCAGCAGATCAGAAGAGACCCAGTACTTC
>TRBJ2-7|NA|NA|TRBV12-3/TRBV12-4
CASSLGPTRDEQYF
TGTGCCAGCAGTTTAGGTCCCACAAGGGACGAGCAGTACTTC
>TRBJ2-1|NA|NA|TRBV10-3
CAIGTRGLEQFF
TGTGCCATAGGGACTAGGGGGCTGGAGCAGTTCTTC
>TRBJ1-1|NA|NA|TRBV11-1
CASSSRERGAEAFF
TGTGCCAGCAGCTCACGGGAGAGGGGGGCTGAAGCTTTCTTT
>TRBJ2-5|NA|many|TRBV18
CASSSTSPLPGETQYF
TGTGCCAGCTCATCCACATCCCCACTACCAGGGGAGACCCAGTACTTC
>TRBJ2-2|NA|few|TRBV7-8
CASSSGAGPNTGELFF
TGTGCCAGCAGCTCCGGAGCGGGCCCGAACACCGGGGAGCTGTTTTTT
>TRBJ2-1|NA|many|TRBV12-3/TRBV12-4
CASSGPEISRNEQFF
TGTGCCAGCAGTGGGCCAGAGATATCGAGGAATGAGCAGTTCTTC
>TRBJ1-5|NA|NA|TRBV6-2/TRBV6-3
CASPRVKTPVVAHSNQPQHF
TGTGCCAGCCCCCGGGTAAAAACTCCTGTTGTAGCACATAGCAATCAGCCCCAGCATTTT
>TRBJ2-3|TRBD2|NA|TRBV6-2/TRBV6-3
CASSYEIPYSGITDTQYF
TGTGCCAGCAGTTACGAAATTCCCTATAGCGGGATCACAGATACGCAGTATTTT
>TRBJ2-1|NA|many|TRBV12-3/TRBV12-4
CASSVGPSVNEQFF
TGTGCCAGCAGTGTGGGGCCGTCCGTCAATGAGCAGTTCTTC
>TRBJ2-7|NA|few|TRBV21-1
CASSKFKRANSYEQYF
TGTGCCAGCAGCAAATTCAAGCGGGCTAACTCCTACGAGCAGTACTTC